The 26 T cell receptor beta chains below were found in one sample sequenced in a study of identical twins. TCRdb recomputed calls from the 5' RACE reads with MiXCR, one row per CDR3 protein. The sample records around 1.7 million distinct CDR3 sequences, about 32% being singletons. Sequencing used cord blood. Receptors were obtained from a newborn girl in good health.

The chain couples TRBV5-1 to TRBJ1-2, with D possibly being TRBD1 (5 bases). CDR3 length equals 16 residues. Trimming removed 0 bases from V and 3 bases from J, with 15 bases in between. The V gene's germline CDR1 is SGHRS and CDR2 YFSETQ. For the CDR3, the DNA is TGCGCCAGCAGCTTGGATACGGGGGGGTCGGACTATGGCTACACCTTC. Translation gives CASSLDTGGSDYGYTF.

This clonotype was recorded a few times. The J gene is TRBJ2-6, the V gene TRBV28; TRBD2 might be the D (5 bases). Germline V gene data show CDR1 as MDHEN and CDR2 as SYDVKM. The CDR3 contains 17 residues. Trimming shortened V by 8 bases and J by 1 base, and 18 bases separated the two germline ends. The CDR3 DNA follows: TGTGCCAGCGGTCGGGGTTCTCACCGATCTGGGGCCAACGTCCTGACTTTC. It encodes CASGRGSHRSGANVLTF.

About this clonotype: A read error may produce the germline difference seen at one junction end. The chain carries TRBV20-1 and TRBJ1-6, with TRBD1 matching 8 bases. Germline assignment: CDR1 DFQATT and CDR2 SNEGSKA (reference sequence). The CDR3 runs 17 residues. Here the CDR3 reads CGARAVDRATDNSPLHF. The CDR3 DNA reads TGCGGTGCTAGAGCTGTGGACAGGGCCACCGATAATTCACCCCTCCACTTT.

This clonotype was counted once. CDR3 amino acids: CAWSVPIVGGSYGYTF. Written as DNA, the CDR3 is TGTGCCTGGAGTGTACCCATTGTTGGGGGGTCCTATGGCTACACCTTC. This sequence joins TRBV30 and TRBJ1-2; tentative D call: TRBD1 (5 bases). Looked up from germline, CDR1 is GTSNPN and CDR2 is SVGIG (reference sequence). The CDR3 totals 16 residues. The V and J ends lost 0 bases and 4 bases respectively, with 18 bases between them.

CDR3: CASSVAGGQGADTQYF. In DNA form, the CDR3 reads TGTGCCAGCAGCGTAGCGGGTGGACAGGGGGCAGATACGCAGTATTTT. The chain combines TRBV9 with TRBJ2-3; 10 positions match TRBD1. The CDR3 totals 16 residues. Looked up from germline, CDR1 is SGDLS and CDR2 is YYNGEE. After removal of 0 bases from V and 4 bases from J, the junction contained 5 bases not matched to a gene.

The V gene is TRBV19, the J gene TRBJ1-6; D may be TRBD1 (5 bases). The CDR3 runs 16 residues. Germline CDR1 and CDR2: LNHDA and SQIVND (reference sequence). V lost 5 bases to trimming and J lost 0 bases, with 11 bases between them. CDR3 sequence: CASSRDVLSYNSPLHF. In DNA form, the CDR3 reads TGTGCCAGTAGTCGGGACGTCCTCTCCTATAATTCACCCCTCCACTTT.

This clonotype was seen ten or more times. One junction end disagrees with the germline gene, perhaps due to a read error. The gene calls are TRBV7-2 and TRBJ2-7, with D uncertain. CDR1 is SGHTA and CDR2 is FQGNSA in the germline V gene. This CDR3 has 13 residues. The chain's CDR3 is CASSLAVSYEQYF. The CDR3 DNA sequence: TGCGCCAGCAGCTTGGCAGTCTCCTACGAGCAGTACTTC.

The chain has TRBV12-5 and TRBJ1-3, with D unresolved. V was cut by 3 bases and J by 3 bases, with 3 bases left in between. This CDR3 spans 12 amino acids. Germline-derived CDR1 and CDR2 are LGHNT and FRNRAP. The CDR3 here is CASGLGGNTIYF. The CDR3 region has the DNA TGTGCTAGTGGTTTAGGTGGAAACACCATATATTTT.

The chain links TRBV9 to TRBJ1-5, with TRBD1 matching 8 bases. CDR1 SGDLS and CDR2 YYNGEE come from the germline V gene. This CDR3 spans 15 amino acids. V lost 3 bases and J lost 5; bases outside the gene matches: 7. The CDR3 here is CASSGGTGGDQPQHF. The CDR3 DNA reads as TGTGCCAGCAGCGGAGGCACAGGGGGGGATCAGCCCCAGCATTTT.

The chain has TRBV5-1 and TRBJ2-3, with D possibly being TRBD2 (6 bases). The CDR3 consists of 14 residues. Germline CDR1 reads SGHRS; CDR2 reads YFSETQ. The V and J ends lost 7 bases and 0 bases respectively, with 12 bases between them. The CDR3 reads CASAAGSSTDTQYF. CDR3 coding DNA: TGCGCCAGCGCAGCGGGTTCTAGCACAGATACGCAGTATTTT.

The chain recombines TRBV20-1 with TRBJ2-6; D unresolved. CDR1 and CDR2 (germline): DFQATT, SNEGSKA (reference sequence). This CDR3 comprises 16 residues. The V end was cut by 6 bases, the J end by 0 bases, with 15 bases between. The CDR3 sequence is CSAPPTRSSGANVLTF. In DNA form, the CDR3 reads TGCAGTGCCCCACCGACACGTAGCTCTGGGGCCAACGTCCTGACTTTC.

The V gene is TRBV3-1, the J gene TRBJ2-2; D is ambiguous. Trimming stripped 5 bases from V and 7 bases from J, with 11 bases between. CDR1 LGHDT and CDR2 YNNKEL come from the germline V gene (reference sequence). The CDR3 is 13 residues long. CDR3 in amino acids: CASSFRPGGELFF. CDR3 DNA: TGTGCCAGCAGCTTCCGACCGGGCGGGGAGCTGTTTTTT.

This chain links TRBV7-2 with TRBJ1-6; 7 bases agree with TRBD1. The germline V gene has CDR1 SGHTA and CDR2 FQGNSA. This CDR3 is 16 amino acids long. The trim removed 5 bases at V and 6 bases at J, leaving 10 bases unmatched. CDR3 loop: CASSIQQGNVNSPLHF. The CDR3 bases are TGTGCCAGCAGCATTCAACAGGGGAATGTTAATTCACCCCTCCACTTT.

This chain connects TRBV3-1 to TRBJ1-4, with D possibly TRBD1 on 6 matching bases. V was clipped by 3 bases and J by 7 bases, with 12 bases between them. CDR3 length: 14 residues. The germline gives CDR1 LGHDT, CDR2 YNNKEL (reference sequence). The CDR3 DNA sequence: TGTGCCAGCAGCCAGATTGTAGGGGGTGAAAAACTGTTTTTT. It translates to CASSQIVGGEKLFF.

The chain links TRBV20-1 to TRBJ2-1; 10 nucleotides align to TRBD2. The ends lost 0 bases at V and 4 bases at J; junction bases unmatched: 6. The CDR3 is 16 residues long. Germline lookup yields CDR1 DFQATT and CDR2 SNEGSKA (reference sequence). CDR3 sequence (DNA): TGCAGTGCTAGAGAACCTAGCGGGGGTTCATACAATGAGCAGTTCTTC. Translation: CSAREPSGGSYNEQFF.

This chain uses TRBV20-1 with TRBJ2-3, with 9 bases matching TRBD2. Germline trimming cut 0 bases from V and 1 base from J; bases unmatched to any gene: 8. The CDR3 is 17 amino acids. Germline V gene lookup returns CDR1 DFQATT and CDR2 SNEGSKA (reference sequence). This CDR3 is CSARDGEGGRGTDTQYF. The CDR3 DNA sequence: TGCAGTGCTAGAGATGGGGAAGGCGGGAGGGGCACAGATACGCAGTATTTT.

The rearrangement links TRBV4-1 to TRBJ2-5; TRBD2 matches at 8 bases. This CDR3 spans 14 amino acids. The germline V gene encodes CDR1 MGHRA and CDR2 YSYEKL. With V trimmed by 1 base and J by 11 bases, 9 bases remained unmatched. The CDR3 DNA reads TGCGCCAGCAGCCAAGGTCTAGCGGGCGCTTGGCAGTACTTC. Protein product: CASSQGLAGAWQYF.

In its sample, this clonotype was seen a few times. The V and J genes are TRBV11-2 and TRBJ2-1, with 10 positions matching TRBD1. The CDR3 runs 12 residues. The V gene's germline CDR1 is SGHAT and CDR2 FQNNGV. With V trimmed by 8 bases and J by 5 bases, 0 bases remained unmatched. Here the CDR3 DNA reads TGTGCCAGCGACAGGGGGCACAATGAGCAGTTCTTC. Encoded protein: CASDRGHNEQFF.

The chain employs TRBV18 and TRBJ2-1, with 7 positions matching TRBD2. The assigned J gene may be wrong: the sequence end matches TRBJ2-7 better. This CDR3 spans 15 amino acids. Germline CDR1 KGHSH, CDR2 LQKENI. The CDR3 loop reads CASSPAGARNNEQYF. CDR3 DNA: TGTGCCAGCTCACCAGCGGGAGCTCGGAACAATGAGCAGTACTTC.

This clonotype was recorded at least ten times. J is TRBJ2-5 and V is TRBV24-1, with 9 bases identical to TRBD2. Germline V gives CDR1 KGHDR, CDR2 SFDVKD. This CDR3 region has 15 residues. After removal of 4 bases from V and 2 bases from J, the junction contained 4 bases not matched to a gene. The chain's CDR3 is CATSETTSGQETQYF. The CDR3, as DNA: TGTGCCACCAGTGAGACGACTAGCGGACAAGAGACCCAGTACTTC.

The chain is built from TRBV28 and TRBJ2-1, with a weak D call TRBD2 (5 bases). Germline V gene sequence: CDR1 MDHEN, CDR2 SYDVKM. CDR3 size: 16 residues. With 3 bases removed from V and 4 bases from J, the gap between germline ends came to 16 bases. CDR3 sequence (DNA): TGTGCCAGCAGTTTCCCCGGATACCGGGATTACAATGAGCAGTTCTTC. Translating it yields CASSFPGYRDYNEQFF.

The chain has TRBV20-1 and TRBJ2-3; D call uncertain. The germline gives CDR1 DFQATT, CDR2 SNEGSKA (reference sequence). V dropped 3 bases and J dropped 5 bases, with 15 bases sitting between them. The CDR3 runs to 14 residues. CDR3 sequence reads: CSASNWRGRDTQYF. The CDR3 nucleotides are TGCAGTGCTAGTAATTGGCGAGGCCGAGATACGCAGTATTTT.

There are a few counts of this clonotype. The V gene is TRBV11-3, the J gene TRBJ2-1; 7 bases line up with TRBD1. Germline V gives CDR1 SGHNT, CDR2 YENEEA. J lost 9 bases, V lost 7 bases, and 9 bases had no gene match. The length of the CDR3 is 13 residues. The CDR3 DNA is TGTGCCAGCACCGCTACAGGGGATGGTGAGCAGTTCTTC. Protein: CASTATGDGEQFF.

A few counts support this clonotype. The genes are TRBV28 and TRBJ2-1; 11 bases match TRBD2. With 5 bases clipped from V and 2 bases from J, the junction kept 8 bases outside the gene matches. Germline V gene sequence: CDR1 MDHEN, CDR2 SYDVKM. The CDR3 runs 17 residues. CDR3 region: CASSPPLAGGTYNEQFF. CDR3 nucleotides: TGTGCCAGCAGTCCTCCTCTAGCGGGAGGTACCTACAATGAGCAGTTCTTC.

This clonotype occurred many times. This chain uses TRBV27 with TRBJ1-2, with D perhaps TRBD1 (6 bases). The germline CDR1 and CDR2 sequences are MNHEY and SMNVEV (reference sequence). V was cut by 2 bases and J by 0 bases, with 10 bases left in between. The CDR3 consists of 15 residues. CDR3 sequence reads: CASSLRTASNYGYTF. The CDR3 bases are TGTGCCAGCAGTTTAAGGACAGCCTCTAACTATGGCTACACCTTC.

This clonotype occurred a few times. V and J are TRBV27 and TRBJ2-7; TRBD1 might be the D (5 bases). This CDR3 comprises 16 residues. CDR1 and CDR2 (germline): MNHEY, SMNVEV (reference sequence). V gave up 6 bases and J gave up 1 base, with 19 bases separating them. This CDR3 reads CASSSLLRVTSYEQYF. DNA of the CDR3: TGTGCCAGCAGCTCCCTACTCAGGGTTACTTCCTACGAGCAGTACTTC.